These 5 T cell receptor beta chains were all obtained from the same sample, sequenced in a study of early T cells in non-severe SARS-CoV-2 infection (dated by TCRdb to the early 2020s). Library creation used 5' RACE. For sequencing, a NextSeq 500 was employed. TCRdb trimmed the raw reads at Q25, called clones with MiXCR and kept productive beta chains. Duplicate CDR3 protein sequences are folded into a single record with the most common DNA and genes. The sample table holds 50,000 to 70,000 distinct CDR3 sequences, of which 5.9% were seen once. The top ten clones comprise around 3.3% of the sample. The specimen was whole blood, collected at baseline. The receptors were sampled from an adult who was a healthcare worker with PCR-confirmed SARS-CoV-2 infection or an uninfected control (not recorded which).

This chain links TRBV20-1 with TRBJ2-3; 7 positions agree with TRBD2. The length of the CDR3 is 13 residues. J was trimmed by 8 bases and V by 6 bases; bases with no gene match: 11. Germline CDR1 is DFQATT and CDR2 is SNEGSKA (reference sequence). CDR3 amino acids: CSAAQRELGTQYF. The CDR3 DNA follows: TGCAGTGCCGCCCAGCGGGAACTGGGTACGCAGTATTTT.

This clonotype was counted ten times or more. J is TRBJ1-2 and V is TRBV5-4; TRBD1 agrees at 11 bases. The CDR3 extends over 17 amino acids. With V trimmed by 4 bases and J by 3 bases, 11 bases remained unmatched. Germline lookup yields CDR1 SGHNT and CDR2 YYREEE (reference sequence). In DNA, the CDR3 is TGTGCCAGCAGCCCCGCGGGACAGGGGGAAGGCGACTATGGCTACACCTTC. Translation: CASSPAGQGEGDYGYTF.

The table lists this clonotype with many counts. The V and J genes are TRBV19 and TRBJ1-5; D is perhaps TRBD1 (5 bases). The CDR3 is 12 amino acids. Germline values: CDR1 LNHDA, CDR2 SQIVND (reference sequence). The V end lost 11 bases, the J end lost 3 bases, and 11 bases lay between the germline ends. The CDR3 sequence: CACQGVNQPQHF. CDR3 nucleotides: TGTGCCTGCCAGGGCGTCAATCAGCCCCAGCATTTT. The full variable domain, in which reference TRBV19 and TRBJ1-5 provide the parts outside the CDR3, is DGGITQSPKYLFRKEGQNVTLSCEQNLNHDAMYWYRQDPGQGLRLIYYSQIVNDFQKGDIAEGYSVSREKKESFPLTVTSAQKNPTAFYLCACQGVNQPQHFGDGTRLSIL.

The V and J genes are TRBV6-5 and TRBJ2-1, with 9 bases aligning to TRBD1. The CDR3 extends over 13 amino acids. With 5 bases clipped from V and 7 bases from J, the junction kept 3 bases outside the gene matches. The germline V gene encodes CDR1 MNHEY and CDR2 SVGAGI. The CDR3 loop is CASSDRGTNEQFF. CDR3 DNA: TGTGCCAGCAGTGACAGGGGGACAAATGAGCAGTTCTTC.

This clonotype was counted between two and nine times. This rearrangement joins TRBV18 to TRBJ1-2; 7 bases align to TRBD1. With 10 bases clipped from V and 6 bases from J, the junction kept 14 bases outside the gene matches. The CDR3 is made up of 14 amino acids. Germline V gene sequence: CDR1 KGHSH, CDR2 LQKENI. CDR3 in amino acids: CATSMGQKTHGYTF. CDR3 nucleotide sequence: TGTGCCACTTCCATGGGACAGAAGACCCATGGCTACACCTTC.